This T cell receptor beta chain derives from a study of shared clonotypes between healthy human individuals. TCRdb's copy holds only in-frame clones and misses some; the assay was immunoSEQ multiplex PCR. In the table there are 80,000 to 100,000 clones, about 70% of which are singletons. What was sequenced was memory CD8+ T cells sorted from blood. Specified subset: CD45RO+ cells pooled with CCR7-negative TemRA cells. The clonotype comes from a man between 25 and 39 years old in good health.

CDR3 amino acids: CASSSGANQPQHF. The CDR3 nucleotides are TGTGCCAGCAGCTCAGGGGCCAATCAGCCCCAGCATTTT. The rearrangement links TRBV7-9 to TRBJ1-5, with a tentative D call TRBD1 (6 bases). CDR1 and CDR2 from the germline V gene are SEHNR and FQNEAQ (reference sequence). The CDR3 spans 13 residues. V shed 4 bases and J shed 3 bases, with 7 bases lying between them.